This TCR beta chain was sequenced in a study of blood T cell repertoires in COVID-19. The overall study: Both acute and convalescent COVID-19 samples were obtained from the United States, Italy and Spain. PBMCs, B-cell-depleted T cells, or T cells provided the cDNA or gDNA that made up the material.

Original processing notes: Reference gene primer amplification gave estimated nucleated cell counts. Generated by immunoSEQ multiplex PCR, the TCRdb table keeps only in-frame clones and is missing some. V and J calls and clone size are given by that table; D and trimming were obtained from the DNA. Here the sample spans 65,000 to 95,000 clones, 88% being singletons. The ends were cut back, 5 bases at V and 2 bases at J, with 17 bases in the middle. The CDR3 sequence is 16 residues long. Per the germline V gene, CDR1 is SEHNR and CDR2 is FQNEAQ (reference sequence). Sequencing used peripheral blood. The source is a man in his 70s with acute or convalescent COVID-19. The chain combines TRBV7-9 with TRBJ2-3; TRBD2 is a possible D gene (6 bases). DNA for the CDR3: TGTGCCAGCAGCCGGACGACTAGTCGCTACACAGATACGCAGTATTTT. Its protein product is CASSRTTSRYTDTQYF. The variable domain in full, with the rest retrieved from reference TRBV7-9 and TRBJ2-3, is DTGVSQNPRHKITKRGQNVTFRCDPISEHNRLYWYRQTLGQGPEFLTYFQNEAQLEKSRLLSDRFSAERPKGSFSTLEIQRTEQGDSAMYLCASSRTTSRYTDTQYFGPGTRLTVL.